This T cell receptor (beta chain) was found in a study of shared clonotypes between healthy human individuals (dated by TCRdb to the early 2020s). In terms of the full investigation: The cohort comprised a couple of women and three men aged 18 to 49 years. Libraries were prepared and TCR repertoires were sequenced by different laboratories using diverse techniques, in order to increase sequencing depth and limit assay-specific biases. Per donor, leukapheresis produced somewhere between about 0.9 and 9 billion PBMCs. For each donor, CD4 naive and CD4 memory were each run on three plates, CD8 naive on two plates, and CD8 memory on one plate. The study deeply sequenced blood TCR repertoires of five healthy adults to estimate repertoire size and the extent of clonotype sharing between individuals. Study-wide findings and limitations: Sampling was restricted to blood, and TCR repertoires in tissues likely differ from the TCR repertoires found in blood. When four donors were compared, the shared fraction of clonotypes was about 5.2% for naive CD4, more than 3% for naive CD8, 2.3% for memory CD4, and 0.35% to 0.5% for memory CD8. Incomplete sequencing was indicated by rarefaction of sorted-subset datasets, despite the large sequencing depth. Clonotypes shared by all four sorted-subset donors showed higher generation probabilities than non-shared clonotypes. Larger estimated clonotype richness was generally found for naive subsets than for memory subsets. Based on pairwise subsampling, the degree of clonotype sharing among donors was expected to be affected by sequencing depth. The small number of donors limited the genetic and exposure-history diversity represented.

The CDR3 starts with the cysteine, ends with the phenylalanine, and has 15 residues. Only the CDR3 portion is preserved as DNA: 45 bases, with reading frame beginning at the first base. Sequences SNHLY (CDR1) and FYNNEI (CDR2) are obtained from the germline V gene. Cut back by 3 bases and 5 bases, the V and J ends lie 16 bases apart. Remarks on this clone: It lacks a known antigen. No much larger clonotype is one base removed from it; base qualities were not supplied.

Using the deep immunoSEQ assay, multiplex PCR amplified TCR CDR3 regions from genomic DNA. Genomic DNA extracted from each cell subset was distributed evenly over all wells of several immunoSEQ 96-well plates, and each plate served as one replicate. For sorted subsets, roughly 0.2 ug genomic DNA, equal to about 30,000 T cell genomes, was loaded into each replicate PCR. The purified libraries were quantified using a Qubit 3.0 fluorometer, sized with a Bioanalyzer 2100, and then quantified again using the KAPA Library Quantification kit. Every immunoSEQ 96-well plate was sequenced on a dedicated single-read 150-cycle Illumina NextSeq 550 flow cell. In the source study's methods: Because only junctional sequences without quality scores were contained in the immunoSEQ output, filtering matching that applied to full-length reads could not be performed. To assign V/J genes and CDR3, sequences were annotated against IMGT germline references using PyIR, a Python wrapper for IgBLAST v1.9. Any read was removed if the V/J assignment was weak (E-value above 1e-6), the CDR3 was missing, or the read contained stop codons, out-of-frame junctions, or ambiguous translated residues. V3J clonotypes were defined by identical inferred V gene, J gene, and CDR3 amino acid sequence. Percentage overlap between repertoires was calculated by dividing the number of shared unique clonotypes by the size of the smaller repertoire. Richness of each repertoire was evaluated using RTK rarefaction, the Chao1 estimator, and Recon v2.1 estimates of unobserved clonotypes. OLGA was used to compute generation probabilities for all TCRbeta clonotypes that the gDNA method yielded from a few donors. The clones in this table, taken by TCRdb from immuneACCESS, are in-frame only. Not every clone is retained; where verified, under half of the shortfall comes from an unresolved V gene, and the cause of the rest is unknown. Clone size and V and J calls were adopted from that table, with D and trimming inferred from the DNA. The sample table shows approximately 2.5 million clones, and around 90% are seen once. The top ten hold over 0.12% of the sample.

Donors were healthy HIV-negative adults with no recently reported acute infections or vaccinations. All donors were Caucasian adults living in Nashville, Tennessee, USA. CD4+ T cells were enriched by magnetic negative selection; naive cells were then positively selected on CD45RA, and the negative fraction formed the memory subset. Blood was obtained by leukapheresis, after which PBMCs were separated by Ficoll-Histopaque density gradient centrifugation and cryopreserved in liquid nitrogen vapor phase. Purity and quantity of every magnetically sorted T cell population were checked by analytical flow cytometry. Each sorted fraction had its genomic DNA isolated and then quantified by UV absorbance on a Nanodrop 2000c.

Source material: naive CD4+ T cells sorted from blood. In light of the paper, this sample's cell subset or site label describes: CD45RA+ positively selected. The rearrangement joined TRBV2 to TRBJ2-5; possibly the D gene is TRBD1, per 5 matching bases. This TCR derives from a man younger than 35 in good health. The CDR3 has the sequence CASSDDSPRAETQYF. The bases are TGTGCCAGCAGTGATGACAGTCCTAGGGCGGAGACCCAGTACTTC.